The entry below gives a single TCR beta chain sequence along with its context. Its matching antigen is unknown. RNA transcripts were the template for amplifying TCR beta CDR3 regions. HTBI primers were used for first-round RT-PCR of the TCR CDR3. TCRdb re-called the multiplex PCR reads with MiXCR, one entry per CDR3 protein. The sample carries 600,000 to 750,000 distinct CDR3 sequences, 17% recorded once. The data originate from a study of T cells in Graves' hyperthyroidism and ophthalmopathy. Study conclusions and caveats: Ophthalmopathy, as predicted by the model, came a median roughly 6.5 months after the prediction.

Fresh peripheral blood, approximately 10 ml, yielded the PBMCs. This clonotype was sampled from a middle-aged man with Graves' hyperthyroidism. Sequences were obtained from blood.

The CDR3 coding sequence is TGCAGTGCTAGAGGGGGCAGCGATAATTCACCCCTCCACTTT. Translation gives CSARGGSDNSPLHF. V usage is TRBV20-1 and J usage is TRBJ1-6, with D perhaps TRBD1 (5 bases). Germline V CDR1 and CDR2: DFQATT, SNEGSKA (reference sequence). The CDR3 contains 14 residues. The V end lost 1 base, the J end lost 5 bases, and 9 bases lay between the germline ends.